This T cell receptor beta chain was recorded in a study of STAT3 mutations in large granular lymphocyte leukemia. Study-level points and caveats: At least one immunodominant TCR beta clonotype appeared in every T-cell large granular lymphocyte leukemia patient. All newly emerging clones after therapy were STAT3 wild type.

Method: immunoSEQ multiplex PCR; TCRdb's copy keeps in-frame clones and lacks some. The sample includes 10,000 or so clones, roughly 87% seen only once; the top ten take 25% to 35%. This CDR3 has 13 amino acids. V was trimmed by 4 bases and J by 0 bases, leaving 7 bases between them. Germline V CDR1 and CDR2: SQVTM, ANQGSEA. In this sample, this clone turned up a few times. What it binds is unknown. V and J are TRBV29-1 and TRBJ2-1; D possibly corresponds to TRBD2 (6 bases). The TCR originated in a man aged 55 to 70 with T-cell large granular lymphocyte leukemia. Some clones in this sample may be carry-over from other donors' samples. Input material: peripheral blood mononuclear cells. The DNA for the CDR3 is TGCAGCGTTGTCGGGAGCTCCTACAATGAGCAGTTCTTC. It codes for CSVVGSSYNEQFF.